One sample yielded the 14 T cell receptor beta chains listed below, sequenced in a study of blood T cell repertoires in COVID-19. The repertoire was sequenced with immunoSEQ multiplex PCR; TCRdb's copy has only in-frame clones and lacks some. The table shows about 38,000 clones, with roughly 70% occurring only once. Sequencing used peripheral blood. The receptors were sampled from a man in his 70s with COVID-19, enrolled during active disease.

The V call is TRBV6-4, the J call TRBJ2-1, with 7 bases lining up with TRBD1. The germline CDR1 and CDR2 sequences are MRHNA and SNTAGT. CDR3 length: 15 amino acids. V lost 2 bases to trimming and J lost 1 base; unmatched junction nucleotides: 2. Here the CDR3 DNA reads TGTGCCAGCAGTGACCAGGGGGAATCCTACAATGAGCAGTTCTTC. Translated: CASSDQGESYNEQFF.

This clone was counted once. This chain links TRBV11-3 with TRBJ2-1; 7 nucleotides line up with TRBD1. J lost 5 bases, V lost 1 base, and 2 bases had no gene match. Germline CDR1 is SGHNT and CDR2 is YENEEA. The CDR3 runs 14 residues. Written as DNA, the CDR3 is TGTGCCAGCAGCTTAGGAGGGACAGACAATGAGCAGTTCTTC. Translated, it gives CASSLGGTDNEQFF.

The CDR3 reads CASSRRRDSKADTQYF. The CDR3 nucleotides read TGTGCCAGCAGCCGCAGGAGGGACAGTAAAGCAGATACGCAGTATTTT. The V call is TRBV11-2, the J call TRBJ2-3, with D perhaps TRBD1 (7 bases). There are 16 residues in the CDR3. V dropped 5 bases and J dropped 4 bases, with 19 bases sitting between them. Germline assignment: CDR1 SGHAT and CDR2 FQNNGV.

The V gene is TRBV18, the J gene TRBJ1-5; tentative D call: TRBD1 (6 bases). There are 14 residues in the CDR3. V was shortened by 4 bases and J by 4 bases, with 11 bases between the two germline ends. Germline loops: CDR1 KGHSH, CDR2 LQKENI. Here the CDR3 DNA reads TGTGCCAGCTCACGCAGGACAGATAATCAGCCCCAGCATTTT. It codes for CASSRRTDNQPQHF.

The genes are TRBV11-2 and TRBJ2-5; TRBD2 is a possible D gene (6 bases). V lost 4 bases and J 5 bases, leaving 11 bases between the germline ends. The CDR3 spans 13 residues. CDR1 and CDR2 (germline): SGHAT, FQNNGV. The CDR3 DNA sequence: TGTGCCAGCAGCTGGGGACTTGGGGAGACCCAGTACTTC. It translates to CASSWGLGETQYF.

The gene calls are TRBV18 and TRBJ1-2, with D unclear. The length of the CDR3 is 13 residues. CDR1 is KGHSH, CDR2 LQKENI, per germline. Trimming left V 6 bases short and J 6 bases short, with 14 bases between. As DNA, the CDR3 is TGTGCCAGCTCTCCCGGGAGTACAAATGGCTACACCTTC. As protein: CASSPGSTNGYTF.

Ten or more counts support this clone. The gene calls are TRBV5-1 and TRBJ1-1, with unresolved D. Germline loops: CDR1 SGHRS, CDR2 YFSETQ. Trimming removed 0 bases from V and 1 base from J, with 7 bases in between. This CDR3 is 14 amino acids long. This CDR3 reads CASSLVRENTEAFF. CDR3 sequence (DNA): TGCGCCAGCAGCTTGGTAAGAGAGAACACTGAAGCTTTCTTT.

The chain recombines TRBV25-1 with TRBJ1-2; maybe TRBD1 (5 bases). The ends were cut back, 1 base at V and 2 bases at J, with 8 bases in the middle. The CDR3 sequence is 14 residues long. The germline V gene has CDR1 MGHDK and CDR2 SYGVNS. The CDR3 bases are TGTGCCAGCAGTGAATTGACAGTCAACTATGGCTACACCTTC. This translates into CASSELTVNYGYTF.

V usage is TRBV18 and J usage is TRBJ1-5, with 10 bases identical to TRBD1. J gave up 1 base and V 2 bases, and 8 bases lay outside the gene matches. CDR1 and CDR2 (germline): KGHSH, LQKENI. The CDR3 is 18 amino acids. This CDR3 reads CASSPTALTGGSNQPQHF. CDR3 nucleotides: TGTGCCAGCTCACCAACAGCATTGACAGGGGGCAGCAATCAGCCCCAGCATTTT.

The rearrangement links TRBV18 to TRBJ2-7; 7 bases are a match to TRBD1. Germline-derived CDR1 and CDR2 are KGHSH and LQKENI. Trimming removed 3 bases from V and 2 bases from J; junction bases left unmatched: 4. The CDR3 is made up of 14 amino acids. The DNA of the CDR3 is TGTGCCAGCTCACCCGGGACAGCGGCCTACGAGCAGTACTTC. It is translated as CASSPGTAAYEQYF.

This clone was counted at least ten times. The V gene is TRBV30, the J gene TRBJ1-1; 8 bases are shared with TRBD1. Germline V gene lookup returns CDR1 GTSNPN and CDR2 SVGIG (reference sequence). Trimming took 5 bases from V and 0 from J; bases not matched to a gene: 5. This CDR3 region has 14 residues. The CDR3 reads CAWGTGGMNTEAFF. The CDR3 coding sequence is TGTGCCTGGGGGACAGGTGGGATGAACACTGAAGCTTTCTTT. Variable domain in full (rest from reference TRBV30 and TRBJ1-1): SQTIHQWPATLVQPVGSPLSLECTVEGTSNPNLYWYRQAAGRGLQLLFYSVGIGQISSEVPQNLSASRPQDRQFILSSKKLLLSDSGFYLCAWGTGGMNTEAFFGQGTRLTVV.

The chain employs TRBV18 and TRBJ2-7; TRBD2 matches at 7 bases. Germline trimming cut 4 bases from V and 2 bases from J; bases unmatched to any gene: 5. This CDR3 contains 14 residues. Germline V CDR1 and CDR2: KGHSH, LQKENI. This CDR3 is CASSLSGTTYEQYF. The CDR3 bases are TGTGCCAGCTCACTCTCCGGGACTACCTACGAGCAGTACTTC.

V usage is TRBV11-2 and J usage is TRBJ1-2, with D perhaps matching TRBD1 (6 bases). The CDR3 has 15 residues. The V end lost 2 bases, the J end lost 4 bases, and 14 bases lay between the germline ends. CDR1 SGHAT and CDR2 FQNNGV come from the germline V gene. The DNA of the CDR3 is TGTGCCAGCAGCTTATCAGGCAGGGGTTTCTATGGCTACACCTTC. This translates into CASSLSGRGFYGYTF. The entire variable domain, with the rest obtained from reference TRBV11-2 and TRBJ1-2, is as follows: EAGVAQSPRYKIIEKRQSVAFWCNPISGHATLYWYQQILGQGPKLLIQFQNNGVVDDSQLPKDRFSAERLKGVDSTLKIQPAKLEDSAVYLCASSLSGRGFYGYTFGSGTRLTVV.

V usage is TRBV18 and J usage is TRBJ2-6; D not certain. V was trimmed by 6 bases and J by 1 base, leaving 16 bases between them. The length of the CDR3 is 17 residues. Germline V gene data show CDR1 as KGHSH and CDR2 as LQKENI. DNA for the CDR3: TGTGCCAGCTCCTCAAATCAGGTCTTGTCTGGGGCCAACGTCCTGACTTTC. Encoded protein: CASSSNQVLSGANVLTF.